This T cell receptor (beta chain) emerged from a study of T cells in Graves' hyperthyroidism and ophthalmopathy. V shed 0 bases and J shed 0 bases, with 12 bases lying between them. The CDR3 runs to 16 residues. Per germline, CDR1 SGHKS and CDR2 YYEKEE (reference sequence). Uncontrolled infection, other autoimmune disease, pregnancy or lactation barred patients from enrollment. Diagnoses used clinical symptoms, serum thyroxine and TRAb, thyroid ultrasound and orbital computed tomography. Overall study findings and caveats: The majority of expanded thyroid clonotypes above 0.001 also appeared in blood.

Amplification of TCR beta CDR3 regions was performed using RNA transcripts as template. First-round RT-PCR with HTBI primers amplified the TCR CDR3 region. TCRdb analysed the multiplex PCR reads with MiXCR anew, one entry per CDR3 protein. This sample has about 500,000 distinct CDR3 sequences; roughly 17% occur once, and the top ten carry 15% to 20%. This clonotype was recorded at least ten times. The antigen remains undetermined. The chain carries TRBV5-5 and TRBJ1-1; D call uncertain. Material: blood. The TCR comes from a woman between 18 and 29 years old with Graves' hyperthyroidism. This CDR3 reads CASSLEPVRLNTEAFF. As DNA, the CDR3 is TGTGCCAGCAGCTTGGAGCCAGTCAGATTGAACACTGAAGCTTTCTTT.